Sequencing of this TCR beta chain was carried out in a study of cytomegalovirus exposure and HLA in healthy donors. With 60 Vbeta and 13 Jbeta primers, the PCR was carried out. The data were produced by immunoSEQ multiplex PCR, yet TCRdb's version contains in-frame clones alone and is incomplete. Among around 110,000 clones listed, 80% to 85% were seen once. Germline V gives CDR1 MNHEY, CDR2 SMNVEV (reference sequence). V shed 6 bases and J 2 bases; nucleotides not matched to a gene: 6. The CDR3 spans 15 residues. The sequenced sample consisted of PBMCs. This clonotype was obtained from a woman aged 30 to 39 in good health and CMV-seronegative. The chain recombines TRBV27 with TRBJ2-5, with TRBD1 matching over 10 bases. CDR3 residues: CASRRQGAQQETQYF. The CDR3 DNA reads as TGTGCCAGCAGACGACAGGGGGCGCAACAAGAGACCCAGTACTTC.